The present TCR beta chain was sequenced within a study of cytomegalovirus exposure and HLA in healthy donors. As concerns this clone: Its antigen is unidentified.

Findings and caveats of the study: Rates of TCR association differed by HLA locus in a later analysis, with DRB1 highest and HLA-C lowest. TCR beta V- and J-gene trimming, according to a later analysis, was linked to a missense DCLRE1C variant. A later analysis showed HLA-associated TCR beta chains outstripping equally common others in clonal expansion. It was assumed in the presence/absence analyses that sequencing depth was roughly uniform across donors.

The PCR had 60 Vbeta and 13 Jbeta primers. The assay was immunoSEQ multiplex PCR, and TCRdb's table has in-frame clones only and misses some. The sample has approximately 130,000 clones; about four fifths are singletons. The V gene's germline CDR1 is SGDLS and CDR2 YYNGEE. V lost 4 bases and J 7 bases, leaving 11 bases between the germline ends. This CDR3 has 12 amino acids. The chain recombines TRBV9 with TRBJ1-2; D ambiguous. Specimen: PBMCs. This clonotype was sampled from a woman aged 40 to 50 in good health and CMV-seronegative. The CDR3 sequence is CASSPRGLGYTF. The CDR3 DNA reads as TGTGCCAGCAGCCCGCGGGGTCTTGGCTACACCTTC. Variable domain in full (rest from reference TRBV9 and TRBJ1-2): DSGVTQTPKHLITATGQRVTLRCSPRSGDLSVYWYQQSLDQGLQFLIQYYNGEERAKGNILERFSAQQFPDLHSELNLSSLELGDSALYFCASSPRGLGYTFGSGTRLTVV.